Below are 5 T cell receptor beta chains sequenced from a single sample in a study of vaccination effects on CD4 cells after COVID-19. Their target antigens are unknown. Generated by immunoSEQ multiplex PCR, the TCRdb table keeps only in-frame clones and is missing some. The profile covers roughly 33,000 clones, with approximately 81% appearing a single time and around 7% taken by the ten largest. An approximately 10-day culture period preceded the isolation of CD4+ T cells. The individual was infected with SARS-CoV-2 between March and December 2020, as confirmed by PCR. Vaccination of participants consisted of two doses of either the BNT162b2 or mRNA-1273 vaccine. The sample here was CD4+ T cells from PBMCs cultured without peptide, taken after COVID-19 vaccination. The receptors were gathered from a human donor who had a prior SARS-CoV-2 infection.

The genes are TRBV30 and TRBJ1-1; a possible D gene is TRBD1 (5 bases). The germline V and J ends were trimmed by 0 bases and 3 bases, with 11 bases remaining between them. Germline V gene lookup returns CDR1 GTSNPN and CDR2 SVGIG (reference sequence). This CDR3 comprises 14 residues. The CDR3 region is CAWSVLGGYTEAFF. The CDR3 DNA reads TGTGCCTGGAGTGTACTTGGGGGTTACACTGAAGCTTTCTTT.

The chain recombines TRBV13 with TRBJ2-7; D gene unclear. V lost 5 bases and J 3 bases, leaving 8 bases between the germline ends. The CDR3 spans 12 residues. Per the germline V gene, CDR1 is PRHDT and CDR2 is FYEKMQ (reference sequence). The CDR3 region is CASSNKDYEQYF. DNA for the CDR3: TGTGCCAGCAGCAACAAAGACTACGAGCAGTACTTC.

This clone was recorded once. This chain links TRBV7-2 with TRBJ2-1; 7 positions match TRBD2. The CDR3 totals 16 residues. Germline V lookup: CDR1 SGHTA, CDR2 FQGNSA. The V segment lost 0 bases and the J segment 7 bases; nucleotides outside the gene matches: 9. The CDR3 DNA reads TGTGCCAGCAGCTTAGCGGGAGGAGTGGGGGGGAATGAGCAGTTCTTC. This encodes CASSLAGGVGGNEQFF.

The J gene is TRBJ1-3, the V gene TRBV3-1 (or the pseudogene TRBV3-2); D is unresolved. Germline CDR1 LGHDT, CDR2 YNNKEL (reference sequence). The CDR3 spans 14 residues. The V and J ends lost 1 base and 3 bases respectively, with 7 bases between them. The DNA for the CDR3 is TGTGCCAGCAGCCAAGGAGGTTTTGGAAACACCATATATTTT. This translates into CASSQGGFGNTIYF.

The J gene is TRBJ2-1, the V gene TRBV12-5; 16 bases line up with TRBD2. CDR1 and CDR2 from the germline V gene are LGHNT and FRNRAP. CDR3 size: 16 residues. After removal of 4 bases from V and 14 bases from J, the junction contained 11 bases not matched to a gene. CDR3 protein: CASGSPSGLAGGWEFF. CDR3 in DNA: TGTGCTAGTGGTTCCCCCTCGGGACTAGCGGGGGGGTGGGAGTTCTTC. Combining the CDR3 with reference TRBV12-5 and TRBJ2-1 gives the whole variable domain DARVTQTPRHKVTEMGQEVTMRCQPILGHNTVFWYRQTMMQGLELLAYFRNRAPLDDSGMPKDRFSAEMPDATLATLKIQPSEPRDSAVYFCASGSPSGLAGGWEFFGPGTRLTVL.